The T cell receptor (beta chain) described here comes from a study of identical twins. Whole-study findings and limits: Interpretation of the results relied on cross-sectional statistical analysis and not on following the same donors. Cord blood beta clonotypes present at high abundance carried fewer insertions; no such pattern appeared in memory repertoires. Twins' surplus sharing was weaker for beta out-of-frame sequences.

On this clonotype: Its antigen remains unknown.

Germline loops: CDR1 SGHAT, CDR2 FQNNGV. V was cut by 1 base and J by 10 bases, with 20 bases left in between. CDR3 length equals 16 residues. TCRdb reprocessed the 5' RACE reads with MiXCR, giving one entry per CDR3 protein. The table lists 400,000 to 550,000 distinct CDR3 sequences, around an eighth of them singletons. These same records also appear under a second study, on yellow fever vaccine responses in identical twins.

The receptor's source is a young woman in good health. The chain uses TRBV11-2 and TRBJ2-1, with D maybe TRBD2 (5 bases). Sequenced: CD4+ T cells sorted from blood. CDR3 protein: CASSLGTTGNSQEQFF. The CDR3 nucleotides are TGTGCCAGCAGCTTAGGCACCACCGGGAACTCACAGGAGCAGTTCTTC.